The rows below give T cell receptor beta chains drawn from one sample of a study of cytomegalovirus exposure and HLA in healthy donors. Libraries were prepared by immunoSEQ multiplex PCR; TCRdb keeps only in-frame clonotypes and omits some of them. The profile covers more than 140,000 clones, with about 64% appearing a single time and around 3% taken by the ten largest. The material sequenced was PBMCs. These receptor sequences come from a woman aged 25 to 39 in good health and CMV-seropositive. Both conserved end residues are part of each CDR3. D genes are given only for firm matches. Rows give clone size only sometimes, using once, few, many, or a class for an expanded clone.

V	D	J	size	CDR3	DNA
TRBV27	TRBD1	TRBJ1-1	.	CASSLLAGGMNTEAFF	TGTGCCAGCAGTTTATTGGCAGGGGGCATGAACACTGAAGCTTTCTTT
TRBV30	.	TRBJ2-7	.	CAWELFRTLYF	TGTGCCTGGGAACTTTTCCGAACCCTCTACTTC
TRBV10-3	.	TRBJ1-2	few	CATREGAAYGYTF	TGTGCTACAAGGGAAGGGGCGGCCTATGGCTACACCTTC
TRBV7-2	.	TRBJ1-1	.	CASSLGVGLNTEAFF	TGTGCCAGCAGCTTAGGGGTCGGGTTGAACACTGAAGCTTTCTTT
TRBV6-5	.	TRBJ1-2	.	CASSYFQSHGYTF	TGTGCCAGCAGTTACTTCCAGTCCCATGGCTACACCTTC
TRBV28	.	TRBJ2-5	.	CASSSQSRGEETQYF	TGTGCCAGCAGTTCCCAGAGCAGGGGTGAAGAGACCCAGTACTTC
TRBV9	TRBD2	TRBJ2-1	.	CASSVDLAGAYNEQFF	TGTGCCAGCAGCGTAGATCTAGCGGGAGCCTACAATGAGCAGTTCTTC
TRBV19	TRBD2	TRBJ2-1	.	CASSSILAGGAGEQFF	TGTGCCAGTAGCTCTATACTAGCGGGAGGAGCAGGGGAGCAGTTCTTC
TRBV30	.	TRBJ1-2	.	CAWSLASAKGGAYYGYTF	TGTGCCTGGAGTTTGGCCTCGGCGAAGGGGGGGGCTTACTATGGCTACACCTTC
TRBV19	.	TRBJ2-1	.	CASSMRRGLRDEQFF	TGTGCCAGTAGTATGAGGAGGGGCCTACGCGATGAGCAGTTCTTC
TRBV12-2	.	TRBJ1-5	.	CALVDWSNQPQHF	TGTGCCCTTGTGGACTGGAGCAATCAGCCCCAGCATTTT
TRBV6-1	.	TRBJ2-7	few	CASANRARSGEQYF	TGTGCCAGCGCGAACAGGGCCCGGAGCGGCGAGCAGTACTTC
TRBV2	TRBD1	TRBJ1-1	.	CASTSGPSGTGVNTEAFF	TGTGCCAGCACCTCTGGTCCTTCCGGGACAGGGGTTAACACTGAAGCTTTCTTT
TRBV5-5	.	TRBJ1-2	.	CASSLYDISYGYTF	TGTGCCAGCAGCTTGTATGACATAAGCTATGGCTACACCTTC
TRBV9	TRBD2	TRBJ2-2	.	CASSPPGLYTGELFF	TGTGCCAGCAGCCCCCCGGGACTATACACCGGGGAGCTGTTTTTT
TRBV5-6	.	TRBJ2-3	.	CASSPGRAGTDTQYF	TGTGCCAGCAGCCCGGGCAGGGCGGGGACAGATACGCAGTATTTT
TRBV27	.	TRBJ1-2	.	CASSSWGANYGYTF	TGTGCCAGCAGTTCCTGGGGGGCTAACTATGGCTACACCTTC
TRBV29-1	.	TRBJ2-4	few	CSGGVSGIQYF	TGCAGCGGGGGGGTTTCGGGAATTCAGTACTTC
TRBV7-9	TRBD2	TRBJ2-5	.	CASSLSAGGPWETQYF	TGTGCCAGCAGCTTGTCGGCGGGAGGGCCTTGGGAGACCCAGTACTTC
TRBV6-5	.	TRBJ2-1	few	CASSYLSAIDNEQFF	TGTGCCAGCAGTTACCTTTCCGCGATAGACAATGAGCAGTTCTTC
TRBV11-2	.	TRBJ2-3	.	CASTLGGPDTQYF	TGTGCCAGCACCCTCGGGGGGCCAGATACGCAGTATTTT
TRBV5-6	TRBD1	TRBJ2-7	.	CASSFGGQKFLGQYF	TGTGCCAGCAGCTTTGGGGGACAGAAATTTCTGGGGCAGTACTTC
TRBV19	.	TRBJ2-7	.	CASSMQGKNYEQYF	TGTGCCAGTAGTATGCAGGGGAAGAACTACGAGCAGTACTTC
TRBV6-1	TRBD1	TRBJ1-5	.	CASSWGQRQNQPQHF	TGTGCCAGCAGTTGGGGACAGCGTCAGAATCAGCCCCAGCATTTT
TRBV28	.	TRBJ2-7	.	CASSSAPHRDYEQYF	TGTGCCAGCAGTTCTGCCCCTCATCGGGACTACGAGCAGTACTTC
TRBV5-4	TRBD2	TRBJ2-7	.	CAIRTSGSSYEQYF	TGTGCCATCCGGACTAGCGGGAGTTCCTACGAGCAGTACTTC
TRBV4-1	TRBD2	TRBJ2-1	.	CASSQRTSGVNEQFF	TGCGCCAGCAGCCAAAGGACTAGCGGGGTTAATGAGCAGTTCTTC
TRBV25-1	TRBD1	TRBJ2-7	.	CATADRAYEQYF	TGTGCCACAGCGGACAGGGCCTACGAGCAGTACTTC
TRBV10-2	.	TRBJ2-5	.	CASSESLGAETQYF	TGCGCCAGCAGTGAGTCCCTAGGGGCAGAGACCCAGTACTTC
TRBV11-2	.	TRBJ1-1	once	CASTTLKGPMNTEAFF	TGTGCCAGCACCACTCTAAAGGGGCCCATGAACACTGAAGCTTTCTTT
TRBV6-1	.	TRBJ1-5	once	CASSDQGDQPQHF	TGTGCCAGCAGTGACCAGGGCGATCAGCCCCAGCATTTT
TRBV28	.	TRBJ1-1	.	CASADREAFF	TGTGCCAGCGCTGACAGGGAAGCTTTCTTT